One sample yielded the 10 T cell receptor beta chains listed below, sequenced in a study of blood T cells in healthy people across ages. A second about 7 to 12 cycle PCR used barcoded and J-beta primers. TCRdb called the 5' RACE reads again in MiXCR, with one record for every CDR3 protein. The sample yields under 2 million distinct CDR3 sequences, approximately 32% seen once. Specimen: blood. The receptor source for this set is a woman under 40 in good health.

This sequence joins TRBV6-5 and TRBJ2-1; D is possibly TRBD1 (6 bases). The CDR3 sequence is 14 residues long. Looked up from germline, CDR1 is MNHEY and CDR2 is SVGAGI. Trimming left V 8 bases short and J 4 bases short, with 15 bases between. The CDR3 region has the DNA TGTGCCAGCGGTTTCCGGGACAAATACAATGAGCAGTTCTTC. It is translated as CASGFRDKYNEQFF.

The rearrangement uses TRBV18 and TRBJ2-6; 9 bases are a match to TRBD1. Trimming removed 6 bases from V and 2 bases from J; junction bases left unmatched: 11. Germline values: CDR1 KGHSH, CDR2 LQKENI. This CDR3 has 18 residues. CDR3 sequence: CASSRRDRATPGANVLTF. The DNA of the CDR3 is TGTGCCAGCTCTCGGAGGGACAGGGCAACCCCTGGGGCCAACGTCCTGACTTTC.

In this sample, this clonotype turned up a few times. J is TRBJ2-3 and V is TRBV24-1; D uncertain. Germline CDR1 KGHDR, CDR2 SFDVKD. This CDR3 is built from 13 residues. The V and J ends lost 7 bases and 4 bases respectively, with 11 bases between them. The CDR3 DNA is TGTGCCACCAGCCGAGGAAAGGCAGATACGCAGTATTTT. Its translation: CATSRGKADTQYF.

The chain links TRBV12-3 or TRBV12-4 to TRBJ2-2; D is unclear. Deletions cut 3 bases from V and 7 bases from J, with 9 bases between. CDR3 length: 13 residues. CDR3 loop: CASSLVESGELFF. The CDR3 bases are TGTGCCAGCAGTTTGGTCGAGAGCGGGGAGCTGTTTTTT.

This sequence joins TRBV20-1 and TRBJ2-1; no reliable D call. V was cut by 6 bases and J by 8 bases, with 11 bases left in between. The CDR3 runs 11 residues. Germline V gene data show CDR1 as DFQATT and CDR2 as SNEGSKA (reference sequence). This chain's CDR3 is CSAHSSHEQFF. CDR3 nucleotides: TGCAGTGCCCACAGTTCGCATGAGCAGTTCTTC.

The CDR3 region has the DNA TGCGCCGTTACGATTCGGGACAGCCATCAGCCCCAGCATTTT. Translated, it gives CAVTIRDSHQPQHF. The chain employs TRBV5-1 and TRBJ1-5, with 7 bases aligning to TRBD1. Per the germline V gene, CDR1 is SGHRS and CDR2 is YFSETQ. This CDR3 comprises 14 residues. The junction had 12 bases not matched to a gene; V was cut back by 10 bases and J by 5 bases.

The gene calls are TRBV9 and TRBJ2-7; 8 bases are shared with TRBD1. CDR1 is SGDLS, CDR2 YYNGEE, per germline. Trimming at V came to 0 bases and at J to 1 base, leaving 9 bases not matched to a gene. CDR3 length equals 17 residues. In nucleotides, the CDR3 is TGTGCCAGCAGCGTAGCCCGGGACAGGACCTCTTCCTACGAGCAGTACTTC. Translation gives CASSVARDRTSSYEQYF.

The chain uses TRBV2 and TRBJ2-5, with 10 bases identical to TRBD1. Germline CDR1 is SNHLY and CDR2 is FYNNEI. V was clipped by 8 bases and J by 0 bases; unmatched bases: 18. CDR3 length: 19 residues. The CDR3 DNA reads TGTGCCAGCCCCACTCCCCGGGACAGGGGTCACGAGTACCAAGAGACCCAGTACTTC. Its translation is CASPTPRDRGHEYQETQYF.

The chain is built from TRBV11-2 and TRBJ1-5; tentative D call: TRBD1 (6 bases). Germline CDR1 reads SGHAT; CDR2 reads FQNNGV. Deletions cut 3 bases from V and 8 bases from J, with 11 bases between. This CDR3 contains 13 residues. CDR3 protein: CASSLDRREPQHF. CDR3 DNA sequence: TGTGCCAGCAGCTTGGACAGACGTGAGCCCCAGCATTTT.

This clonotype has at least ten counts. This rearrangement joins TRBV7-9 to TRBJ2-5; 9 positions match TRBD2. Germline V gene sequence: CDR1 SEHNR, CDR2 FQNEAQ (reference sequence). This CDR3 contains 15 residues. V lost 2 bases to trimming and J lost 1 base; unmatched junction nucleotides: 2. The CDR3 DNA is TGTGCCAGCAGCTTAAGCGGGGGGACCCAAGAGACCCAGTACTTC. Its protein product is CASSLSGGTQETQYF.